This TCR beta chain was obtained from a study of response to subunit inactivated influenza vaccine. General study results and limits: Authors proposed each seasonal influenza vaccination draws in few new T cells.

Germline V gene data show CDR1 as SQVTM and CDR2 as ANQGSEA. CDR3 size: 16 residues. Trimming took off 4 bases at V and 0 bases at J, with 19 bases between the two ends. Via MiXCR, TCRdb re-called the RT-PCR reads, giving one row per CDR3 protein. Seen here are roughly 650,000 distinct CDR3 sequences, 13% to 15% observed once, and the top ten hold 6% to 9.5%. In the case of this clonotype: As yet, its antigen is unknown.

The TCR originated in a man between 50 and 59 years old who received an inactivated influenza vaccine. The sequencing used PBMCs from blood, collected approximately 15 days before vaccination. V gene TRBV29-1 combines with J gene TRBJ2-7; D may correspond to TRBD1 or TRBD2 (5 bases each). The CDR3 region has the DNA TGCAGCGTTGGGGACCCGGGACGTCTGAGCTCCTACGAGCAGTACTTC. This gives the protein CSVGDPGRLSSYEQYF.